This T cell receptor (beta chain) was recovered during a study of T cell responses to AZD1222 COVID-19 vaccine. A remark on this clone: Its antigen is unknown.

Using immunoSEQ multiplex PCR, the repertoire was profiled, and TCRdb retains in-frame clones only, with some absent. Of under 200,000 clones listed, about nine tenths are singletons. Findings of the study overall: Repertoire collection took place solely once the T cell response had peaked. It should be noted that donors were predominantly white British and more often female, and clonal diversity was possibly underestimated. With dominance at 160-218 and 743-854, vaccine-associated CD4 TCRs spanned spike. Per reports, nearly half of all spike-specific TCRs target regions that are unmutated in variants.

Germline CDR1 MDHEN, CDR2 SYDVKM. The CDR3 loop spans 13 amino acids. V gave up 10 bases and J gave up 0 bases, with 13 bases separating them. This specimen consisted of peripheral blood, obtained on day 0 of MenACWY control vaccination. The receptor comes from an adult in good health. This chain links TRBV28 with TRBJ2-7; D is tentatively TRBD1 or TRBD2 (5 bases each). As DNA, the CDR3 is TGTGCCACCGGGACCGAAAGCTCCTACGAGCAGTACTTC. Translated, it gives CATGTESSYEQYF.